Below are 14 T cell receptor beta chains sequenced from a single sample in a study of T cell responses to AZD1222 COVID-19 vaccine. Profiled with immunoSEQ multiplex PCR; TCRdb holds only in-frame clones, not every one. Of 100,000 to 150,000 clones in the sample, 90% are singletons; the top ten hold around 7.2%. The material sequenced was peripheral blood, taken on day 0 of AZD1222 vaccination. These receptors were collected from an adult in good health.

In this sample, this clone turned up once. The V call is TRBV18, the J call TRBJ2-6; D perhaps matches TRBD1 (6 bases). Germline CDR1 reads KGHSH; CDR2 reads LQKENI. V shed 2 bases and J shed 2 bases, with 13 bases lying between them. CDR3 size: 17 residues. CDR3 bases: TGTGCCAGCTCACCAACAGGGCCTGGGACTGGGGCCAACGTCCTGACTTTC. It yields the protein CASSPTGPGTGANVLTF.

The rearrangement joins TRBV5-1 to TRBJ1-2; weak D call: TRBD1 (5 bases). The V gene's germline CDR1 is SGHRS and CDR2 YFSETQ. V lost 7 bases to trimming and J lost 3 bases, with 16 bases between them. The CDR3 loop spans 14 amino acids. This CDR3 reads CASGPGGDYYGYTF. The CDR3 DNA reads TGCGCCAGCGGCCCTGGGGGTGATTACTATGGCTACACCTTC.

CDR3 nucleotide sequence: TGTGCCAGCAGCGCGGGACAGCAAGCTTACAATGAGCAGTTCTTC. Amino acid sequence: CASSAGQQAYNEQFF. This rearrangement joins TRBV9 to TRBJ2-1; TRBD1 aligns across 7 bases. Germline CDR1 is SGDLS and CDR2 is YYNGEE. The CDR3 sequence is 15 residues long. V gave up 3 bases and J gave up 4 bases; unmatched junction bases: 7.

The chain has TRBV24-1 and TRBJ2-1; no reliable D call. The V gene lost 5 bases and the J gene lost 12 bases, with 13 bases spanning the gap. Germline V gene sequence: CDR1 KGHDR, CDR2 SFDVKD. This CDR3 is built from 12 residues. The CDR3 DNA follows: TGTGCCACCAGTGCTCATACGGGCGGGCAGTTCTTC. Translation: CATSAHTGGQFF.

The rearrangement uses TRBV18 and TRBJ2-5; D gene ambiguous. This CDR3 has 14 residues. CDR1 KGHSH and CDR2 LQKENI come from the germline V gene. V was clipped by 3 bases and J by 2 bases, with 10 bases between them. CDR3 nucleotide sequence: TGTGCCAGCTCACCGAGGATAGGTCAAGAGACCCAGTACTTC. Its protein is CASSPRIGQETQYF.

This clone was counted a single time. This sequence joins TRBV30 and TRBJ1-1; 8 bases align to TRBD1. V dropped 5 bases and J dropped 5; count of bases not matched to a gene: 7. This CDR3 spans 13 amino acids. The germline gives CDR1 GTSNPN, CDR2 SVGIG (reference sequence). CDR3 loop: CAWDHRGGTEAFF. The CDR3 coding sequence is TGTGCCTGGGATCACAGGGGGGGGACTGAAGCTTTCTTT.

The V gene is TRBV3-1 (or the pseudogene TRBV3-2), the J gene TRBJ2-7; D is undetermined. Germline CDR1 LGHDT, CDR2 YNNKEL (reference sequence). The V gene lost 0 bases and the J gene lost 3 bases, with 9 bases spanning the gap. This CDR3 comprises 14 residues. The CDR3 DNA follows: TGTGCCAGCAGCCAAGATCCGAACAGCTACGAGCAGTACTTC. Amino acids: CASSQDPNSYEQYF.

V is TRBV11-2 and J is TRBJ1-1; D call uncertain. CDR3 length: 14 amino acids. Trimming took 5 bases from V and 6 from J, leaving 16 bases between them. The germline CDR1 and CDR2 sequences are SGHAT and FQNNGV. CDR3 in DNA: TGTGCCAGCAGCCAACCCCCCGAGGACGCTGAAGCTTTCTTT. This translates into CASSQPPEDAEAFF.

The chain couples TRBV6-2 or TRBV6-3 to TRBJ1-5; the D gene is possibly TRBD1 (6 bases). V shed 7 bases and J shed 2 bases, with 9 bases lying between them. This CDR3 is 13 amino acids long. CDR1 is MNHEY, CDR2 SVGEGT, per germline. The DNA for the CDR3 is TGTGCCAGCACCCCAGGGGGCAATCAGCCCCAGCATTTT. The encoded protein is CASTPGGNQPQHF.

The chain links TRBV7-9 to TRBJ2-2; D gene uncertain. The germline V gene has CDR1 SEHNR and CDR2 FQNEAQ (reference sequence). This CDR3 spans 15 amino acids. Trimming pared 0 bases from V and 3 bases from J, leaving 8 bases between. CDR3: CASSLAQAYTGELFF. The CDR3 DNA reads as TGTGCCAGCAGCTTAGCGCAGGCTTACACCGGGGAGCTGTTTTTT.

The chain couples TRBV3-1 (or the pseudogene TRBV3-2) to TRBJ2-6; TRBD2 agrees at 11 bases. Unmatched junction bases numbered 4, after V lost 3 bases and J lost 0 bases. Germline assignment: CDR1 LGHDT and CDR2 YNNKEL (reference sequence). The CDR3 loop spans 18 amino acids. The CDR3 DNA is TGTGCCAGCAGCCATAGGACTAGCGGGCCCTCTGGGGCCAACGTCCTGACTTTC. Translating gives CASSHRTSGPSGANVLTF.

CDR3 region: CASRSTGDNSPLHF. CDR3 in DNA: TGTGCCAGCAGGTCCACAGGGGATAATTCACCCCTCCACTTT. J is TRBJ1-6 and V is TRBV6-6, with TRBD1 matching over 7 bases. The J segment lost 5 bases and the V segment lost 6 bases, leaving 4 bases of the junction unmatched. The CDR3 sequence is 14 residues long. Germline loops: CDR1 MNHNY, CDR2 SVGAGI (reference sequence).

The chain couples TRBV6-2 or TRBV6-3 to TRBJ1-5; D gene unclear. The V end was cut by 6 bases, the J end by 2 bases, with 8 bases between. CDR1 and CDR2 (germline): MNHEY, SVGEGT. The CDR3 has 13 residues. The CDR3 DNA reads TGTGCCAGCAGCGGGGATGGCAATCAGCCCCAGCATTTT. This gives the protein CASSGDGNQPQHF.

Written as DNA, the CDR3 is TGTGCCAGCAGTTCCCCGGCTCGGGACCCCTACGAGCAGTACTTC. It translates to CASSSPARDPYEQYF. The rearrangement uses TRBV28 and TRBJ2-7, with D tentatively TRBD1 or TRBD2 (5 bases each). The V end lost 4 bases, the J end lost 2 bases, and 15 bases lay between the germline ends. Germline V gene sequence: CDR1 MDHEN, CDR2 SYDVKM. This CDR3 spans 15 amino acids.